Following are 3 T cell receptor beta chains from one sample sequenced in a study of blood T cell repertoires in COVID-19. The assay was immunoSEQ multiplex PCR, and TCRdb's table has in-frame clones only and misses some. Among some 190,000 clones listed, 70% to 80% were seen once. The source material was PBMCs or T cells enriched from blood (not recorded which). The receptor source for this set is a man aged 60-69 years who had been exposed to COVID-19.

The rearrangement links TRBV15 to TRBJ2-7, with D perhaps TRBD1 (6 bases). V was trimmed by 5 bases and J by 0 bases, leaving 11 bases between them. Germline V CDR1 and CDR2: LNHNV, YYDKDF (reference sequence). The CDR3 runs to 14 residues. The CDR3 region is CATSSRDTSYEQYF. CDR3 coding DNA: TGTGCCACCAGCTCCCGGGACACCTCCTACGAGCAGTACTTC.

This clone came up once. The chain joins TRBV3-1 (or the pseudogene TRBV3-2) to TRBJ1-4; 7 positions match TRBD1. The ends lost 5 bases at V and 1 base at J; junction bases unmatched: 7. The CDR3 contains 16 residues. Germline loops: CDR1 LGHDT, CDR2 YNNKEL (reference sequence). The CDR3 protein is CASSRTGVVTNEKLFF. DNA of the CDR3: TGTGCCAGCAGCAGGACAGGTGTTGTAACTAATGAAAAACTGTTTTTT.

This clone was picked up a small number of times. The CDR3 spells CASSAGTSGGYQETQYF. The CDR3 DNA follows: TGTGCCAGCAGCGCCGGGACTAGCGGGGGTTATCAAGAGACCCAGTACTTC. The chain couples TRBV11-2 to TRBJ2-5, with 14 bases aligning to TRBD2. V lost 5 bases to trimming and J lost 2 bases; unmatched junction nucleotides: 7. Germline lookup yields CDR1 SGHAT and CDR2 FQNNGV. The CDR3 is 17 residues long.